These 14 T cell receptor beta chains were sequenced from one sample in a study of blood T cell repertoires in COVID-19. Here immunoSEQ multiplex PCR was the method, and the copy in TCRdb shows in-frame clones only, minus some. This table holds 390,000 or so clones, 80% to 90% found once. Sequenced material: peripheral blood. Receptor source: a woman in her twenties or thirties with active or convalescent COVID-19.

J is TRBJ1-5 and V is TRBV19; D gene unclear. Between the trimmed V and J ends, which lost 5 bases and 7 bases, there was a span of 12 bases. This CDR3 comprises 13 residues. CDR1 is LNHDA and CDR2 is SQIVND in the germline V gene (reference sequence). Written as DNA, the CDR3 is TGTGCCAGTAGTTCCCCAGGCGAACAGCCCCAGCATTTT. Translation gives CASSSPGEQPQHF.

This sequence joins TRBV10-2 and TRBJ2-1, with 11 bases lining up with TRBD2. The V and J ends lost 1 base and 10 bases, in that order; junction bases with no gene match: 6. Looked up from germline, CDR1 is WSHSY and CDR2 is SAAADI. CDR3 length: 15 residues. The DNA for the CDR3 is TGCGCCAGCAGTGAGTTGACTAGCGGGATTGAGGAGCAGTTCTTC. This translates into CASSELTSGIEEQFF.

The chain employs TRBV7-8 and TRBJ1-1; the D gene is possibly TRBD1 (5 bases). From germline, CDR1 is SGHVS and CDR2 FQNEAQ. The CDR3 runs to 14 residues. Trimming took 5 bases from V and 1 from J, leaving 11 bases between them. Written as DNA, the CDR3 is TGTGCCAGCAGCCCCCACGGGGGGAACACTGAAGCTTTCTTT. This gives the protein CASSPHGGNTEAFF.

The chain carries TRBV12-3 or TRBV12-4 and TRBJ1-1; D is unclear. The V and J ends lost 6 bases and 1 base respectively, with 6 bases between them. The CDR3 runs to 12 residues. CDR3 sequence: CASRSGNTEAFF. The DNA of the CDR3 is TGTGCCAGCAGGTCCGGGAACACTGAAGCTTTCTTT.

J is TRBJ1-1 and V is TRBV3-1 (or the pseudogene TRBV3-2); the match to TRBD1 covers 8 bases. Germline-derived CDR1 and CDR2 are LGHDT and YNNKEL (reference sequence). Trimming removed 1 base from V and 5 bases from J; junction bases left unmatched: 9. The CDR3 loop spans 16 amino acids. CDR3 nucleotide sequence: TGTGCCAGCAGCCAAGTGGCCAGGGGGCTGCGGACTGAAGCTTTCTTT. Its translation is CASSQVARGLRTEAFF.

J is TRBJ1-2 and V is TRBV19, with 8 nucleotides matching TRBD1. CDR1 LNHDA and CDR2 SQIVND come from the germline V gene (reference sequence). The J segment lost 3 bases and the V segment lost 6 bases, leaving 12 bases of the junction unmatched. The CDR3 is 16 amino acids. CDR3 bases: TGTGCCAGTAGCCCGGGACAGGAGTACTTAGACTATGGCTACACCTTC. It encodes CASSPGQEYLDYGYTF.

The chain employs TRBV6-6 and TRBJ2-7; tentative D call: TRBD1 (5 bases). Between the trimmed V and J ends, which lost 5 bases and 6 bases, there was a span of 17 bases. The length of the CDR3 is 14 residues. CDR1 is MNHNY and CDR2 is SVGAGI in the germline V gene (reference sequence). CDR3 region: CASSQLNQGLEQYF. The CDR3 nucleotides are TGTGCCAGCAGTCAACTTAATCAGGGTCTCGAGCAGTACTTC.

The V and J genes are TRBV7-8 and TRBJ2-1; 10 bases are a match to TRBD1. Germline loops: CDR1 SGHVS, CDR2 FQNEAQ. V lost 5 bases to trimming and J lost 0 bases; unmatched junction nucleotides: 10. The CDR3 is 18 amino acids. CDR3 coding DNA: TGTGCCAGCAGCCCGGAGACAGGGGGCTGGAGCTCCTACAATGAGCAGTTCTTC. This translates into CASSPETGGWSSYNEQFF.

A few counts support this clone. The rearrangement uses TRBV19 and TRBJ1-2; a possible D gene is TRBD1 (6 bases). The germline CDR1 and CDR2 sequences are LNHDA and SQIVND (reference sequence). Deletions cut 9 bases from V and 0 bases from J, with 17 bases between. The CDR3 length is 15 residues. The DNA for the CDR3 is TGTGCCAGCCGGACCGGGACAACCACTAACTATGGCTACACCTTC. Translated: CASRTGTTTNYGYTF.

The J gene is TRBJ1-4, the V gene TRBV30, with TRBD1 matching 8 bases. V lost 8 bases and J lost 8; bases outside the gene matches: 28. This CDR3 region has 19 residues. The germline V gene has CDR1 GTSNPN and CDR2 SVGIG (reference sequence). The CDR3 sequence: CAGGSGQGRPREPGEKLFF. The CDR3 nucleotides are TGTGCCGGAGGGAGCGGACAGGGTCGTCCAAGGGAACCGGGGGAAAAACTGTTTTTT.

The V gene is TRBV5-4, the J gene TRBJ1-3; D unclear. The ends were cut back, 4 bases at V and 4 bases at J, with 12 bases in the middle. Germline loops: CDR1 SGHNT, CDR2 YYREEE (reference sequence). CDR3 length: 14 amino acids. The CDR3 is CASSPIAGGNTIYF. The CDR3 bases are TGTGCCAGCAGCCCCATCGCGGGAGGAAACACCATATATTTT.

In its sample, this clone was seen once. The chain combines TRBV3-1 (or the pseudogene TRBV3-2) with TRBJ1-1, with TRBD1 matching 8 bases. The V and J ends lost 4 bases and 0 bases, in that order; junction bases with no gene match: 10. Germline V lookup: CDR1 LGHDT, CDR2 YNNKEL (reference sequence). The CDR3 runs to 17 residues. DNA for the CDR3: TGTGCCAGCAGCCCCCGGTGGGCAGGGGGCTTGAACACTGAAGCTTTCTTT. Translating it yields CASSPRWAGGLNTEAFF.

This chain joins TRBV7-2 and TRBJ2-3; D not certain. Germline-derived CDR1 and CDR2 are SGHTA and FQGNSA. The CDR3 is made up of 14 amino acids. V shed 5 bases and J shed 0 bases, with 9 bases lying between them. Written as DNA, the CDR3 is TGTGCCAGCAGCCCCCTTACTAGCACAGATACGCAGTATTTT. Translation: CASSPLTSTDTQYF.

The gene calls are TRBV2 and TRBJ1-5; D may be TRBD1 (6 bases). CDR3 length: 19 residues. Trimming left V 6 bases short and J 0 bases short, with 24 bases between. Germline loops: CDR1 SNHLY, CDR2 FYNNEI. The CDR3 loop is CASRTGSGQTSYSNQPQHF. The CDR3 bases are TGTGCCAGCAGGACTGGGAGCGGACAGACTTCTTATAGCAATCAGCCCCAGCATTTT.